What follows describes a single T cell receptor (beta chain). A junction boundary mismatches the germline segment, possibly from a read error. This sample was included in a study of CD8 T cells in Susac syndrome. Per the germline V gene, CDR1 is DFQATT and CDR2 is SNEGSKA (reference sequence). CDR3 length equals 12 residues. Sequencing of TCR beta covered CD8+ and CD4+ T cells obtained from blood. Random hexamers primed reverse transcription of about 0.45 to 1 ug RNA. TCRdb processed the immunoSEQ multiplex PCR reads anew with MiXCR; each CDR3 protein has one entry. Among roughly 250,000 distinct CDR3 sequences listed, roughly 95% were seen once.

The sequenced material came from CD4+ T cells from PBMCs. The rearrangement links TRBV20-1 to TRBJ1-5, with a weak D call TRBD1 (6 bases). The receptor's source is a human donor with Susac syndrome. In DNA form, the CDR3 reads TGTACTACCGGACAGATAAATCAGCCCCAGCATTTT. Translated: CTTGQINQPQHF.